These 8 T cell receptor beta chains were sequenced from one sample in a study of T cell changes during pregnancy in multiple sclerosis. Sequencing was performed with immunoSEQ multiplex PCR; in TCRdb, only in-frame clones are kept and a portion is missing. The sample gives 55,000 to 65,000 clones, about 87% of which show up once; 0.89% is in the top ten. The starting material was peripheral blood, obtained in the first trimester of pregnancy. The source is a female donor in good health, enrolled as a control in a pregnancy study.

CDR3 region: CASSLVGDMDQPQHF. CDR3 nucleotides: TGTGCCAGCAGCTTGGTGGGGGACATGGATCAGCCCCAGCATTTT. This chain connects TRBV5-5 to TRBJ1-5; D possibly corresponds to TRBD1 (6 bases). There are 15 residues in the CDR3. The V gene lost 0 bases and the J gene lost 5 bases, with 12 bases spanning the gap. CDR1 and CDR2 from the germline V gene are SGHKS and YYEKEE (reference sequence).

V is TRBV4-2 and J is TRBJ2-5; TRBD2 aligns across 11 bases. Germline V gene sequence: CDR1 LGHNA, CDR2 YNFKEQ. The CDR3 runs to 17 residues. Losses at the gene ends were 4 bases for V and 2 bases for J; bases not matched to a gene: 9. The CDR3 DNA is TGTGCCAGCAGCCCGGATTCGGGACTAGCGGTTCAAGAGACCCAGTACTTC. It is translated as CASSPDSGLAVQETQYF.

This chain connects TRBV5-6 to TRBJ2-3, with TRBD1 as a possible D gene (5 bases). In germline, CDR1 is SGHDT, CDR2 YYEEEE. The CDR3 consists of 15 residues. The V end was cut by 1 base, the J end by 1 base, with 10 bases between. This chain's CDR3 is CASSLWTRGTDTQYF. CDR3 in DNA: TGTGCCAGCAGCTTGTGGACACGAGGCACAGATACGCAGTATTTT.

The CDR3 sequence is CASSTPGLVGGELFF. In DNA, the CDR3 is TGTGCCAGCAGTACTCCGGGACTTGTAGGCGGGGAGCTGTTTTTT. The chain couples TRBV2 to TRBJ2-2, with D possibly being TRBD2 (6 bases). There are 15 residues in the CDR3. Trimming pared 5 bases from V and 7 bases from J, leaving 17 bases between. Germline CDR1 reads SNHLY; CDR2 reads FYNNEI.

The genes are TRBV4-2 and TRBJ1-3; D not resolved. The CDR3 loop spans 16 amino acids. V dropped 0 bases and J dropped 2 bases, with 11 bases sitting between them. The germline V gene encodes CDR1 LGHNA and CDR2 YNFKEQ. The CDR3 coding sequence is TGTGCCAGCAGCCAAGAAGAGGAAATCGCTGGAAACACCATATATTTT. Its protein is CASSQEEEIAGNTIYF.

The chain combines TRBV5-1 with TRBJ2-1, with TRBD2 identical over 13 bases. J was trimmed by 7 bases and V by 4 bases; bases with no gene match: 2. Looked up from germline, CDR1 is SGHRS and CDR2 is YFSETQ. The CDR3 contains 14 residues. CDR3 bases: TGCGCCAGCAGCGCGACTAGCGGGGGGAATGAGCAGTTCTTC. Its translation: CASSATSGGNEQFF.

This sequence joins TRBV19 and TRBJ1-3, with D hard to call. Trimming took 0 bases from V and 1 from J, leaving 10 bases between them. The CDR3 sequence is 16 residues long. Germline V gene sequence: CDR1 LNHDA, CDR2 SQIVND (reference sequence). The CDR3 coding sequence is TGTGCCAGTAGTATAGAGGCTCGGGAGTCTGGAAACACCATATATTTT. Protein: CASSIEARESGNTIYF.

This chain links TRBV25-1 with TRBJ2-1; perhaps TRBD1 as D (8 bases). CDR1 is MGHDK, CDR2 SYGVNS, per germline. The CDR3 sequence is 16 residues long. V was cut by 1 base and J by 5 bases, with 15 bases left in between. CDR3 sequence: CASSEFRTGRDNEQFF. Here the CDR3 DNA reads TGTGCCAGCAGTGAATTTAGGACAGGGAGGGACAATGAGCAGTTCTTC.